This TCR beta chain was found in a study of spatial heterogeneity in lung cancer (dated by TCRdb to between 2018 and 2021). For the wider study: Beta-chain transcripts were consistently detected in greater numbers than alpha-chain transcripts, which likely reflects a higher abundance of beta-chain transcripts. Both alpha and beta chains were TCR-sequenced in samples taken at surgery, namely 220 tumor regions, 62 to 65 matched nontumor lung samples and about 52 PBMC samples. In the raw uncorrected reads, each unique combination of TCR and UMI appeared more than ten times on average. Nonsynonymous mutation counts, determined by whole-exome sequencing of tumor tissue, were related to features of the TCR repertoire. The study quantitatively compared TCR alpha and beta repertoires across multiple tumor regions, matched nontumor lung and blood in non-small cell lung cancer. Results and caveats for the whole study, not just this receptor: Ubiquitous expanded tumor TCRs were found in blood more often at tumor resection than at routine follow-up. Confirming at a functional level the hypothesis that regional TCRs recognize regional mutations was considered to require additional single-cell paired TCR alpha and beta sequencing.

The CDR1 and CDR2 encoded by the germline V gene are SGHTA and FQGNSA. Here V drops 2 bases and J drops 7 bases, and the junction holds 9 bases not matched to any gene. Reading from cysteine to phenylalanine, the CDR3 counts 15 amino acids. Only the CDR3 DNA stays, 45 bases, in frame from base 1. The library came from 5' RACE. The instrument given in TCRdb is NextSeq 500. To allow correction of PCR and sequencing errors, the TCR library protocol tagged every TCR cDNA molecule with a unique molecular identifier. Per the source publication's procedure: TCR identification, UMI-based error correction and CDR3 extraction were all carried out with Decombinator tools. Expanded TCRs were defined as those above a frequency of 2 per 1,000, corresponding to the top 1% of the tumor frequency distribution. Rényi diversity was computed with the R vegan package after subsampling each repertoire 100 times to 5,000 TCRs. To build CDR3 similarity networks, amino acid triplet string-kernel similarity was used, and CDR3s were connected when their pairwise similarity was above 0.82. TCRdb passed the public sequencing reads through fastp at Q25 and MiXCR, retaining productive beta sequences. Merged by CDR3 protein, the rows form single entries marked with the most common genes and DNA. These V and J calls derive from TCRdb rather than the authors' analysis. This sample has roughly 48,000 distinct CDR3 sequences in its table, and approximately 5% of those were observed once. The ten largest make up 11% of the sample.

The sample holds many counts of this clonotype. The target of this receptor is not known. No quality values exist for individual bases; no much larger clone is one base distant. According to the study, the label for this sample's time point signals: sample taken at primary tumor resection. Donors were approximately 72 patients with early-stage, untreated non-small cell lung cancer from the lung TRACERx cohort. TCR sequencing used whole RNA extracted from tumor and nontumor lung tissue, or from cryopreserved PBMC samples, without cell sorting. Only patients with enough RNA available from two or more tumor regions were chosen for TCR sequencing.

The sequences come from PBMCs, collected at surgery. The source is a male donor with early-stage non-small cell lung cancer. In this chain, TRBV7-2 is recombined with TRBJ1-2, with 8 central nucleotides matching TRBD1. The nucleotides are TGTGCCAGCAGCTTAAGGCTTCAGGGGGCTTCTGGCTACACCTTC. Its translation is CASSLRLQGASGYTF.